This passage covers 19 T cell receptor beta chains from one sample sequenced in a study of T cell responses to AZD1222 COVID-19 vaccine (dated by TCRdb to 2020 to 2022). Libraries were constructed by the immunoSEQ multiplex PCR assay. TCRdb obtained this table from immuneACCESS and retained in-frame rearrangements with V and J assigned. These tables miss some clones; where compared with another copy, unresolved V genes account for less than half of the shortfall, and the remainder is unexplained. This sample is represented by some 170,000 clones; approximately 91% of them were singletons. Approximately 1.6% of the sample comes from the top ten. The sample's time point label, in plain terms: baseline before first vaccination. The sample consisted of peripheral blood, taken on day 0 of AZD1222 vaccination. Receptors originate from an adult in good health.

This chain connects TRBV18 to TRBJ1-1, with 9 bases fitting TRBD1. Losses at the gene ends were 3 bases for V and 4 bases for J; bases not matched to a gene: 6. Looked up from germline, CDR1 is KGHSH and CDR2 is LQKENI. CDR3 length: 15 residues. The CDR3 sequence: CASSPPRDRATEAFF. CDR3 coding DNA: TGTGCCAGCTCACCTCCAAGGGACAGGGCCACTGAAGCTTTCTTT.

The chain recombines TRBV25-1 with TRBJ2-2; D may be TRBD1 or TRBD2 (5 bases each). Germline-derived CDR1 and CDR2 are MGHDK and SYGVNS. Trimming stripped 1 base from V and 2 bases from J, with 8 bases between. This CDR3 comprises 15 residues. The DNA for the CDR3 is TGTGCCAGCAGTGAATCAGGGACCAACACCGGGGAGCTGTTTTTT. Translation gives CASSESGTNTGELFF.

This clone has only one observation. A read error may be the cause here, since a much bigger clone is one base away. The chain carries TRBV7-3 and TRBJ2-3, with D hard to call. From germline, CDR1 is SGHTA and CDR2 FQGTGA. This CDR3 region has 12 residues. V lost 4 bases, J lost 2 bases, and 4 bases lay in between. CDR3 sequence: CASSSSTDTQYF. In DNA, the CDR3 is TGTGCCAGCAGCTCCTCCACAGATACGCAGTATTTT.

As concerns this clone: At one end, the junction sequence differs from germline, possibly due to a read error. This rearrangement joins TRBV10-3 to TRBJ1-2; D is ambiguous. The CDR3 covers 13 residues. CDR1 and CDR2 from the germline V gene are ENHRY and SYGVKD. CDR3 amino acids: CAISESTNSGYTF. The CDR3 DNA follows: TGTGCCATCAGTGAGTCGACAAACTCTGGCTACACCTTC.

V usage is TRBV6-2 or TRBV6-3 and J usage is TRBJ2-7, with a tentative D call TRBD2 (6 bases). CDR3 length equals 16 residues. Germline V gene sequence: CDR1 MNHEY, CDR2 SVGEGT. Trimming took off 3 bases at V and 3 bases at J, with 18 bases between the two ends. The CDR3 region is CASSYGRRGVNYEQYF. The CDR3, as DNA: TGTGCCAGCAGTTATGGGAGGAGGGGTGTCAACTACGAGCAGTACTTC.

This chain's CDR3 is CASSMGVGQPQHF. For the CDR3, the DNA is TGTGCCAGTAGTATGGGGGTCGGTCAGCCCCAGCATTTT. V usage is TRBV19 and J usage is TRBJ1-5, with TRBD1 as a possible D gene (5 bases). With 3 bases removed from V and 6 bases from J, the gap between germline ends came to 9 bases. Germline CDR1 is LNHDA and CDR2 is SQIVND (reference sequence). The CDR3 runs 13 residues.

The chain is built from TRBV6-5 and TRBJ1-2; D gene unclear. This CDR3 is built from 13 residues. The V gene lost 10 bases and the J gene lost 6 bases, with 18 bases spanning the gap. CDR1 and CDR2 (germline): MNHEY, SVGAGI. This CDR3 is CANTTGLVDGYTF. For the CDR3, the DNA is TGTGCCAACACAACGGGCCTAGTCGATGGCTACACCTTC.

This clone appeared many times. As DNA, the CDR3 is TGCGCCAGCAGCATCCGGGACAGGGGAAGGGGCACTGAAGCTTTCTTT. Protein product: CASSIRDRGRGTEAFF. The chain uses TRBV5-1 and TRBJ1-1; 10 bases match TRBD1. Germline trimming cut 4 bases from V and 4 bases from J; bases unmatched to any gene: 10. CDR1 SGHRS and CDR2 YFSETQ come from the germline V gene. The CDR3 is 16 residues long.

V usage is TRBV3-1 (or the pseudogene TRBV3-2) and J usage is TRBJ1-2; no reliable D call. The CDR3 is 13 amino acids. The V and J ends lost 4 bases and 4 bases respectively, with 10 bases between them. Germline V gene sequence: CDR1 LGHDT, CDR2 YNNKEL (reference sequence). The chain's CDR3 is CASSPLAGYGYTF. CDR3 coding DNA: TGTGCCAGCAGCCCCCTGGCAGGCTATGGCTACACCTTC.

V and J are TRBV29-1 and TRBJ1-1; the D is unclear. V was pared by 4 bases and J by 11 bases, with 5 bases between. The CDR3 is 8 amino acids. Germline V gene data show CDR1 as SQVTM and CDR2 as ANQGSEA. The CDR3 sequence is CSVGSAFF. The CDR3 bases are TGCAGCGTTGGCTCGGCTTTCTTT. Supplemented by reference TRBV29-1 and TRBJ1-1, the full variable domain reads SAVISQKPSRDICQRGTSLTIQCQVDSQVTMMFWYRQQPGQSLTLIATANQGSEATYESGFVIDKFPISRPNLTFSTLTVSNMSPEDSSIYLCSVGSAFFGQGTRLTVV.

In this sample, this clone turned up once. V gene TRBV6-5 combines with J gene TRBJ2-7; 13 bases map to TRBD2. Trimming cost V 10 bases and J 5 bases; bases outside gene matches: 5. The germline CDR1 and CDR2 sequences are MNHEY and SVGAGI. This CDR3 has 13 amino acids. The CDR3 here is CANSGTSGDEQYF. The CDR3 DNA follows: TGTGCCAACTCCGGGACTAGCGGGGACGAGCAGTACTTC.

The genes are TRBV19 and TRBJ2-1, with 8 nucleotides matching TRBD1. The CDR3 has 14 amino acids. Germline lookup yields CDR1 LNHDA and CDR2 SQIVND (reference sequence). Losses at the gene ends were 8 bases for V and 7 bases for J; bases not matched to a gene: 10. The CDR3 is CASQDRVIGNEQFF. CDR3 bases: TGTGCCAGTCAGGACAGGGTAATTGGGAATGAGCAGTTCTTC.

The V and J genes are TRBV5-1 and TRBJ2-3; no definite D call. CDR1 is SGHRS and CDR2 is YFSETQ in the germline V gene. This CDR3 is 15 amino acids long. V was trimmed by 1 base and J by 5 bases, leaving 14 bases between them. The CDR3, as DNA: TGCGCCAGCAGCTTGTCGGTCAGTTCGGGAGATACGCAGTATTTT. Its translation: CASSLSVSSGDTQYF.

The CDR3 sequence: CAWSVKSPGWTETQYF. The CDR3 region has the DNA TGTGCCTGGAGTGTAAAGTCTCCCGGGTGGACAGAGACCCAGTACTTC. The V call is TRBV30, the J call TRBJ2-5, with D hard to call. Per the germline V gene, CDR1 is GTSNPN and CDR2 is SVGIG (reference sequence). The V end lost 0 bases, the J end lost 4 bases, and 18 bases lay between the germline ends. The CDR3 is 16 amino acids.

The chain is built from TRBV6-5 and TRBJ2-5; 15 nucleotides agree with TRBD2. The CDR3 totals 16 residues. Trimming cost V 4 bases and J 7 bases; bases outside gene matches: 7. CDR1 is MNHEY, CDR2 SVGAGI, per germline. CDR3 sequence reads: CASSSAGTSGGLTQYF. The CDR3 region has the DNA TGTGCCAGCAGTTCCGCCGGGACTAGCGGGGGGCTGACCCAGTACTTC.

This chain's CDR3 is CASTLDRVKNIQYF. The DNA for the CDR3 is TGTGCCAGCACCTTGGACAGGGTCAAAAACATTCAGTACTTC. The V call is TRBV28, the J call TRBJ2-4, with 8 bases fitting TRBD1. The CDR3 loop spans 14 amino acids. V lost 7 bases and J lost 3; bases outside the gene matches: 5. Germline V gene sequence: CDR1 MDHEN, CDR2 SYDVKM.

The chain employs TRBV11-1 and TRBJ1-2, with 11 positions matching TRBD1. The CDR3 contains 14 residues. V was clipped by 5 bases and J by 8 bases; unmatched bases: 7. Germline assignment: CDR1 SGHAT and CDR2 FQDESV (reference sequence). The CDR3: CASSAGQGAGGYTF. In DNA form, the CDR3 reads TGTGCCAGCAGCGCCGGACAGGGGGCTGGCGGCTACACCTTC.

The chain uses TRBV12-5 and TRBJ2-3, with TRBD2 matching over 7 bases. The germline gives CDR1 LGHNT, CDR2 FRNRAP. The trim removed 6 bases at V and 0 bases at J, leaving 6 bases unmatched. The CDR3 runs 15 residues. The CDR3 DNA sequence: TGTGCTAGTGGGGTCTCAGCGGGGAGCACAGATACGCAGTATTTT. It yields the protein CASGVSAGSTDTQYF.

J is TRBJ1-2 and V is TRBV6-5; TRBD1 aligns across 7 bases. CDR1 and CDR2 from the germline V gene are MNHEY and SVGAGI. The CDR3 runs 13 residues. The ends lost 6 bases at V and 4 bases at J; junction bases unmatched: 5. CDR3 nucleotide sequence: TGTGCCAGCAGGAACAGGGGTGGCTATGGCTACACCTTC. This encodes CASRNRGGYGYTF.